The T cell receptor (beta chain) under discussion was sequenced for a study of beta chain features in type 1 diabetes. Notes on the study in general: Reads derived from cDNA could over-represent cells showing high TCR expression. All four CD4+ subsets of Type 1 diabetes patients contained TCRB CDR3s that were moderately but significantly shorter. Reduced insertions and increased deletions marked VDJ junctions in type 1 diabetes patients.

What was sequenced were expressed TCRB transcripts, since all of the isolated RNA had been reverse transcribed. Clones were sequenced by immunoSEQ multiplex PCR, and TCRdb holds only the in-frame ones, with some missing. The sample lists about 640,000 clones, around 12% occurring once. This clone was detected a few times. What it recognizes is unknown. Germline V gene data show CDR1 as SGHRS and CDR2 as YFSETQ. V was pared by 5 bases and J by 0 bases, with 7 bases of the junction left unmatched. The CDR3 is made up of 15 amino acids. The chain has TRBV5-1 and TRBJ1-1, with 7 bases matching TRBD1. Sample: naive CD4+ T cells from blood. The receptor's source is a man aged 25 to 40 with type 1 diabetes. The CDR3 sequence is CASSPLGQVNTEAFF. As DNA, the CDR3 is TGCGCCAGCAGTCCCCTTGGACAGGTGAACACTGAAGCTTTCTTT.